These 14 T cell receptor beta chains originate from one sample sequenced in a study of T cells in Graves' hyperthyroidism and ophthalmopathy. The source material, RNA transcripts, was used to amplify TCR beta CDR3 regions. First-round RT-PCR of the TCR CDR3 relied on the HTBI primer set. One entry per CDR3 protein results from TCRdb running MiXCR on the multiplex PCR reads. Among 550,000 to 700,000 distinct CDR3 sequences listed, around 45% were seen once. The specimen sequenced was peripheral blood or thyroid tissue (not recorded which). The origin of the receptors is an adult woman with Graves' disease, either hyperthyroidism or ophthalmopathy (not recorded which).

This chain joins TRBV7-6 and TRBJ2-7; possibly TRBD1 for D (6 bases). Per germline, CDR1 SGHVS and CDR2 FNYEAQ. This CDR3 has 14 amino acids. The CDR3 DNA reads TGTGCTAGAGATCCGGCAGGGACACGGTACGAGCAGTACTTC. This gives the protein CARDPAGTRYEQYF.

This chain links TRBV10-3 with TRBJ2-7, with 14 nucleotides matching TRBD2. Germline CDR1 ENHRY, CDR2 SYGVKD. The CDR3 has 15 residues. J was trimmed by 5 bases and V by 8 bases; bases with no gene match: 8. Here the CDR3 reads CAIRGTSGSVDEQYF. CDR3 nucleotide sequence: TGTGCCATCCGGGGGACTAGCGGGAGCGTAGACGAGCAGTACTTC.

This chain links TRBV2 with TRBJ2-2; D gene ambiguous. Germline CDR1 is SNHLY and CDR2 is FYNNEI. This CDR3 spans 13 amino acids. Trimming cost V 4 bases and J 8 bases, with 11 bases left between them. The CDR3 protein is CASSVDLAGELFF. CDR3 DNA sequence: TGTGCCAGCAGTGTTGACCTGGCGGGGGAGCTGTTTTTT.

The gene calls are TRBV7-6 and TRBJ1-1; 9 bases line up with TRBD1. V shed 5 bases and J 1 base; nucleotides not matched to a gene: 11. The CDR3 has 17 amino acids. Looked up from germline, CDR1 is SGHVS and CDR2 is FNYEAQ. CDR3 protein: CASSPWGGQGTNTEAFF. The CDR3 DNA reads as TGTGCCAGCAGCCCGTGGGGGGGACAGGGTACGAACACTGAAGCTTTCTTT.

Note on this clonotype: This sequence may be a read error, since a much larger clone differs from it by one base. This chain links TRBV4-1 with TRBJ1-1, with D possibly matching TRBD1 (6 bases). The CDR3 length is 15 residues. Trimming cost V 1 base and J 8 bases, with 17 bases left between them. Per germline, CDR1 MGHRA and CDR2 YSYEKL. The CDR3 is CASSQAGGRRGEAFF. The CDR3 nucleotides read TGCGCCAGCAGCCAAGCGGGTGGGCGTAGGGGGGAAGCTTTCTTT.

A note on this clonotype: One base away lies a much larger clone, so this may be a sequencing read error. The chain carries TRBV12-3 or TRBV12-4 and TRBJ2-7; no clear D gene. This CDR3 is built from 11 residues. Trimming shortened V by 4 bases and J by 5 bases, and 6 bases separated the two germline ends. CDR3 nucleotide sequence: TGTGCCAGCAGTTGGGTCCACGAGCAGTACTTC. Its protein is CASSWVHEQYF.

This clonotype was seen just once. The chain carries TRBV2 and TRBJ2-7; no reliable D call. Germline CDR1 reads SNHLY; CDR2 reads FYNNEI. V shed 5 bases and J shed 8 bases, with 16 bases lying between them. This CDR3 spans 13 amino acids. For the CDR3, the DNA is TGTGCCAGCAGTAGGGTGGATCAGCCCCAGCAGTACTTC. Its translation is CASSRVDQPQQYF.

This clonotype has at least ten counts. The chain carries TRBV7-9 and TRBJ2-2; maybe TRBD1 (6 bases). V shed 5 bases and J shed 0 bases, with 10 bases lying between them. This CDR3 contains 15 residues. Germline CDR1 SEHNR, CDR2 FQNEAQ (reference sequence). The CDR3 DNA reads TGTGCCAGCAGCATACAGGGCGCGAACACCGGGGAGCTGTTTTTT. It translates to CASSIQGANTGELFF.

Written as DNA, the CDR3 is TGTGCCAGCAGCTCCCACCCAGGACCGGGGGATTCACCCCTCCACTTT. Translating gives CASSSHPGPGDSPLHF. The chain joins TRBV28 to TRBJ1-6; D might be TRBD1 (5 bases). Germline CDR1 MDHEN, CDR2 SYDVKM. The CDR3 loop spans 16 amino acids. The V and J ends lost 6 bases and 8 bases respectively, with 20 bases between them.

The chain couples TRBV15 to TRBJ2-3; no clear D. This CDR3 has 14 residues. Germline CDR1 is LNHNV and CDR2 is YYDKDF (reference sequence). V dropped 2 bases and J dropped 2 bases, with 8 bases sitting between them. The CDR3 bases are TGTGCCACCAGCAGACCGGTCCACACAGATACGCAGTATTTT. Amino acid sequence: CATSRPVHTDTQYF.

The chain is built from TRBV2 and TRBJ2-5; 11 bases match TRBD2. The CDR3 sequence is 16 residues long. The J segment lost 2 bases and the V segment lost 1 base, leaving 3 bases of the junction unmatched. The V gene's germline CDR1 is SNHLY and CDR2 FYNNEI. This chain's CDR3 is CASSEGTSGLQETQYF. DNA of the CDR3: TGTGCCAGCAGTGAAGGGACTAGCGGGTTGCAAGAGACCCAGTACTTC.

The DNA of the CDR3 is TGTGCCAGCAGCAATCGTGGTTCGCGAGAAAAACTGTTTTTT. Amino acid sequence: CASSNRGSREKLFF. The chain recombines TRBV28 with TRBJ1-4; no clear D gene. From germline, CDR1 is MDHEN and CDR2 SYDVKM. The CDR3 has 14 amino acids. Trimming took off 6 bases at V and 8 bases at J, with 16 bases between the two ends.

This clonotype was found many times. The rearrangement uses TRBV20-1 and TRBJ2-5; 8 positions agree with TRBD1. The CDR3 sequence is 14 residues long. Germline V CDR1 and CDR2: DFQATT, SNEGSKA (reference sequence). Trimming removed 1 base from V and 4 bases from J; junction bases left unmatched: 5. CDR3 residues: CSARVGGTGETQYF. The CDR3 nucleotides read TGCAGTGCTAGAGTAGGAGGGACAGGAGAGACCCAGTACTTC.

V and J are TRBV7-2 and TRBJ2-5, with 7 bases fitting TRBD2. The trim removed 5 bases at V and 2 bases at J, leaving 5 bases unmatched. The CDR3 consists of 14 residues. Germline V gene data show CDR1 as SGHTA and CDR2 as FQGNSA. In DNA form, the CDR3 reads TGTGCCAGCAGCCAGACCGGGGGGCAAGAGACCCAGTACTTC. Its translation is CASSQTGGQETQYF.